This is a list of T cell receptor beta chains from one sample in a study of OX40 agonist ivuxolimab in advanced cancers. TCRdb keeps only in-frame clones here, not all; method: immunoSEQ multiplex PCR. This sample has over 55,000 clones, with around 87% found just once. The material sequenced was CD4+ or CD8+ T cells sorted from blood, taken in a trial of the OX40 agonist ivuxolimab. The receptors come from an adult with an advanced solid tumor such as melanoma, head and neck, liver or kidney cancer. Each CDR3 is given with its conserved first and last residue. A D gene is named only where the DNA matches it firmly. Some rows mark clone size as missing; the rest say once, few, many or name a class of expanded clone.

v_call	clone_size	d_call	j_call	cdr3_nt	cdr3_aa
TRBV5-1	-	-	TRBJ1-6	TGCGCCAGCAGCCCCGCCTGGCAGGGAGTAGGCTCACCCCTCCACTTT	CASSPAWQGVGSPLHF
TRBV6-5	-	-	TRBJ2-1	TGTGCCAGCCGCGGGGCTCTTTACAATGAGCAGTTCTTC	CASRGALYNEQFF
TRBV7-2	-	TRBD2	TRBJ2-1	TGTGCCAGCAGCTTAAGGTCTAGCGGGGGGGCCAGCTCCTACAATGAGCAGTTCTTC	CASSLRSSGGASSYNEQFF
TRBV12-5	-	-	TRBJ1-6	TGTGCTAGTGGGACGGGGAGGGGTTATAATTCACCCCTCCACTTT	CASGTGRGYNSPLHF
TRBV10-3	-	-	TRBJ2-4	TGTGCCATCAGTGAGGCGGGGCGCGAAAACATTCAGTACTTC	CAISEAGRENIQYF
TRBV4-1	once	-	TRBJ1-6	TGCGCCAGCAGCCAAGGCAGCGGGCCTAATTCACCCCTCCACTTT	CASSQGSGPNSPLHF
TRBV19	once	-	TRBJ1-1	TGTGCCAGTAGTGGAGCCGGCTCGCGAACTGAAGCTTTCTTT	CASSGAGSRTEAFF
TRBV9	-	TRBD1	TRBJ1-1	TGTGCCAGCAGCGTAGCGCCGACAGGGGTGGGTTTGACTGAAGCTTTCTTT	CASSVAPTGVGLTEAFF
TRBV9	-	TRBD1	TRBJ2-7	TGTGCCAGCAGCACCGGGACAGGGGGCCGCGAGCAGTACTTC	CASSTGTGGREQYF
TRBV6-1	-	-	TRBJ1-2	TGTGCCAGCAGTGAAACCGGACAGCATGTGGGCTACTATGGCTACACCTTC	CASSETGQHVGYYGYTF
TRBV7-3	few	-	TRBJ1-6	TGTGCCAGCAGCTTTAAGGGGGACTCACCCCTCCACTTT	CASSFKGDSPLHF
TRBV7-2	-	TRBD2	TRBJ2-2	TGTGCCAGCAGCCCCCGGACTAGCGGGGGGGTGAACACCGGGGAGCTGTTTTTT	CASSPRTSGGVNTGELFF
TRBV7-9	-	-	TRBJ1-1	TGTGCCAGCAGCTTAGTACGCCAGAAGAGTTCGGCTTTCTTT	CASSLVRQKSSAFF
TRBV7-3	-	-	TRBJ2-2	TGTGCCAGCAGCTTTTCAAACACCGGGGAGCTGTTTTTT	CASSFSNTGELFF
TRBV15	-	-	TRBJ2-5	TGTGCCACCACCAAGACTTCCCCAGGGGTAGGAGAGACCCAGTACTTC	CATTKTSPGVGETQYF
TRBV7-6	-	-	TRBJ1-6	TGTGCCAGCAGCTTAGCTGCAGGGGAGATGCCCTATAATTCACCCCTCCACTTT	CASSLAAGEMPYNSPLHF
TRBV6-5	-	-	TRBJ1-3	TGTGCCAGCAGTTACTCATCGCAGGGGACTGGAAACACCATATATTTT	CASSYSSQGTGNTIYF
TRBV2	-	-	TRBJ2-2	TGTGCCAGCAGTGAGATCGCAGGGAACACCGGGGAGCTGTTTTTT	CASSEIAGNTGELFF
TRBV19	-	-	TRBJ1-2	TGTGCCAGTAGCGATCGATTTTCCACGGACCCACCCTCGGCTAACTATGGCTACACCTTC	CASSDRFSTDPPSANYGYTF
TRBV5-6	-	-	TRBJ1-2	TGTGCCAGCAGCTTGGCCGTCCTCAGCGGCGGCTATGGCTACACCTTC	CASSLAVLSGGYGYTF
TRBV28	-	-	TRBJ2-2	TGTGCCAGCAGTTCCCTCCGATTTACCGGGGAGCTGTTTTTT	CASSSLRFTGELFF
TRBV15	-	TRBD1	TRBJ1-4	TGTGCCACCAGCAGGGAGGGGGGACAGGGGCCTCTTAATGAAAAACTGTTTTTT	CATSREGGQGPLNEKLFF
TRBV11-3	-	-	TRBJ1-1	TGTGCCAGCAGCTTAATTACAGGAACTGAAGCTTTCTTT	CASSLITGTEAFF
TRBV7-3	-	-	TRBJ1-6	TGTGCCAGCAGCTTAGGGACCATCGGGGCTTCACCCCTCCACTTT	CASSLGTIGASPLHF
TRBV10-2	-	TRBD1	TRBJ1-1	TGCGCCAGCAAGGGGGCAGGCACTGAAGCTTTCTTT	CASKGAGTEAFF
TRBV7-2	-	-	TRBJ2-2	TGTGCCAGCAGCTCAAGACAGGCCGGGGAGCTGTTTTTT	CASSSRQAGELFF
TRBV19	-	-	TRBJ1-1	TGTGCCAGTAGATATACAGGGTCAACTGAAGCTTTCTTT	CASRYTGSTEAFF
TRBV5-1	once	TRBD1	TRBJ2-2	TGCGCCAGCAGCTCGGGGAGACAGGGGTTCACCGGGGAGCTGTTTTTT	CASSSGRQGFTGELFF
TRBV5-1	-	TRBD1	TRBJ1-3	TGCGCCAGCAGCCGGACGGGACAGGACTCTGGAAACACCATATATTTT	CASSRTGQDSGNTIYF
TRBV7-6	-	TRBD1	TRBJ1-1	TGTGCCAGCAGCCAAGCAGGGGGTTCGAACACTGAAGCTTTCTTT	CASSQAGGSNTEAFF
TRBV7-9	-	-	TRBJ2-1	TGTGCCAGCAGCCCGGGGTCCTACAATGAGCAGTTCTTC	CASSPGSYNEQFF
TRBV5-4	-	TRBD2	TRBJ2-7	TGTGCCAGCAGCCCCCGGGGGGGAGCCAGCGGAGCGGGCGAGCAGTACTTC	CASSPRGGASGAGEQYF
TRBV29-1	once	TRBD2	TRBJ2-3	TGCAGCGCTGTCCCGGGGGGAGATACGCAGTATTTT	CSAVPGGDTQYF
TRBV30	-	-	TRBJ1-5	TGTGCCGGGGCGAAGCCGGGACGGGGCAATCAGCCCCAGCATTTT	CAGAKPGRGNQPQHF
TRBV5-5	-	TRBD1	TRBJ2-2	TGTGCCAGCAGTCCACAGGGGGCGACGAACACCGGGGAGCTGTTTTTT	CASSPQGATNTGELFF
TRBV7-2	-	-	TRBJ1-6	TGTGCCAGCAGCTTAGTCACAGGTTCACCCCTCCACTTT	CASSLVTGSPLHF
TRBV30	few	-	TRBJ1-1	TGTGCCTGGAGCGACACCCACACTGAAGCTTTCTTT	CAWSDTHTEAFF
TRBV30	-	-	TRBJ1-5	TGTGCCTGGAGTTCGCAAAATACAGGGATTCCCAACCCCAATCAGCCCCAGCATTTT	CAWSSQNTGIPNPNQPQHF
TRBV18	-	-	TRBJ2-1	TGTGCCAGCTCACCAATGGATGAGCAGTTCTTC	CASSPMDEQFF
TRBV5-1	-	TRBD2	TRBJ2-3	TGCGCCAGCAGCTCTGGCCTGACTAGCGGGGCTAGCACAGATACGCAGTATTTT	CASSSGLTSGASTDTQYF
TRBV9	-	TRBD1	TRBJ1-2	TGTGCCAGCAGCGCTCGACAGGGGGCGTTGCAGGGCTACACCTTC	CASSARQGALQGYTF
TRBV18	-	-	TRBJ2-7	TGTGCCAGCTCACCGGCTTTTGTACAGGGCTACGAGCAGTACTTC	CASSPAFVQGYEQYF
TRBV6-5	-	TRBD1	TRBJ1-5	TGTGCCAGCAAAGGAGAAGGGACAGGGCAGCCTCAGCATTTT	CASKGEGTGQPQHF
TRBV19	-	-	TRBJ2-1	TGTGCCAGTAGTAGACAGGAGCCAGAGGATGAGCAGTTCTTC	CASSRQEPEDEQFF
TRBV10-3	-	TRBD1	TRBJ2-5	TGTGCCATCAGTGATCGGGACAGTTTGGGGACCCAGTACTTC	CAISDRDSLGTQYF
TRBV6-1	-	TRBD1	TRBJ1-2	TGTGCCAGCAAAGAGACAGGGAAGGCTGGCTACACCTTC	CASKETGKAGYTF
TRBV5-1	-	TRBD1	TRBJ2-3	TGCGCCAGCAGCCTATGGACAGGGAGCACAGATACGCAGTATTTT	CASSLWTGSTDTQYF
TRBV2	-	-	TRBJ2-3	TGTGCCAGCAGTGTCCAGAGGAGCACAGATACGCAGTATTTT	CASSVQRSTDTQYF
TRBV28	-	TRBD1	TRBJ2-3	TGTGCCAGCAGACGAGGGACAGTTTACACAGATACGCAGTATTTT	CASRRGTVYTDTQYF
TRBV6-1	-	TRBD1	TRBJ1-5	TGTGCCAGCAGCCAGGGACAGGGATTTCAGCCCCAGCATTTT	CASSQGQGFQPQHF
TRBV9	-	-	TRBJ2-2	TGTGCCAGCAGCGTATTGGGGGACGCCCGGGCCGGGGAGCTGTTTTTT	CASSVLGDARAGELFF
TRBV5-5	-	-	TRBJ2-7	TGTGCCAGCAGCTTACAGACGGTAACGTTCGCCTACGAGCAGTACTTC	CASSLQTVTFAYEQYF
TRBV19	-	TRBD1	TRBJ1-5	TGTGCCAGTAGTATCGGGGACAGGGGGCCTCAGCCCCAGCATTTT	CASSIGDRGPQPQHF
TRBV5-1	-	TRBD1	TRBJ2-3	TGCGCCAGCAGCTCAGGACAGGGCTCAGATACGCAGTATTTT	CASSSGQGSDTQYF
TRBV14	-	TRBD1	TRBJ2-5	TGTGCCAGCAGCGTAACAGGGGGCGCTAGGGAGACCCAGTACTTC	CASSVTGGARETQYF
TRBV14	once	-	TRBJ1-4	TGTGCCAGCAGCCTTCGGACGGTATCTACTAATGAAAAACTGTTTTTT	CASSLRTVSTNEKLFF